This TCR beta chain comes out of a study of T cell repertoires in cytomegalovirus infection. Study context: Evidence of both CMV infection and a matching HLA type came from public TCR beta signatures. Findings and limits, study-wide: HLA-C-restricted CMV-specific TCR beta clonotypes were dominant in the ex vivo response. The cumulative frequency of public TCR beta families identified carriers of CMV plus the relevant HLA.

TCRdb redid the calling of the reads with MiXCR, one entry per CDR3 protein. The sample consists of some 440,000 distinct CDR3 sequences, roughly 30% of them appearing once. On this clonotype: Its specificity is not known.

V was pared by 0 bases and J by 5 bases, with 21 bases between. CDR3 length: 17 amino acids. Germline loops: CDR1 SGHNT, CDR2 YYREEE (reference sequence). This receptor was identified in a human donor in good health (CMV status not recorded). Some clones in this sample may be carry-over from other donors' samples. The rearrangement joins TRBV5-4 to TRBJ2-7; D might be TRBD1 or TRBD2, each matching 5 bases. Sequencing was carried out using PBMCs. In DNA form, the CDR3 reads TGTGCCAGCAGCTTGGGGGTCGTGGTCCAGGGAGTCCACGAGCAGTACTTC. It yields the protein CASSLGVVVQGVHEQYF.